This entry lists 27 T cell receptor beta chains sequenced from one sample in a study of shared clonotypes between healthy human individuals. Sequencing used immunoSEQ multiplex PCR; TCRdb keeps in-frame clones, though not all of them. This sample has fewer than 3 million clones; 85% to 95% occur once, and the top ten carry 0.37%. Sequenced: naive CD4+ T cells from PBMCs. Specified subset: CD45RA+ positively selected. These receptors came from a man between 18 and 35 years old in good health. Some clones in this sample may be carry-over from other donors' samples.

The chain employs TRBV5-1 and TRBJ2-2; D not resolved. The CDR3 is 15 residues long. Germline V gene data show CDR1 as SGHRS and CDR2 as YFSETQ. Trimming stripped 2 bases from V and 1 base from J, with 9 bases between. In nucleotides, the CDR3 is TGCGCCAGCAGCTTAAGTCAGAGGAACACCGGGGAGCTGTTTTTT. Translated, it gives CASSLSQRNTGELFF.

The rearrangement joins TRBV28 to TRBJ2-5; D possibly matches TRBD1 or TRBD2 (5 bases each). The V end lost 3 bases, the J end lost 9 bases, and 14 bases lay between the germline ends. Looked up from germline, CDR1 is MDHEN and CDR2 is SYDVKM. The CDR3 loop spans 13 amino acids. The CDR3 reads CASSFPRGRSQYF. The CDR3 nucleotides are TGTGCCAGCAGTTTTCCCCGGGGCCGATCCCAGTACTTC.

The chain couples TRBV9 to TRBJ2-1; 7 bases fit TRBD1. There are 14 residues in the CDR3. The germline CDR1 and CDR2 sequences are SGDLS and YYNGEE. J gave up 9 bases and V 0 bases, and 6 bases lay outside the gene matches. The CDR3 region is CASSVVKGGGEQFF. CDR3 DNA sequence: TGTGCCAGCAGCGTAGTGAAAGGGGGCGGTGAGCAGTTCTTC.

V is TRBV15 and J is TRBJ2-2; D is ambiguous. Trimming shortened V by 0 bases and J by 7 bases, and 6 bases separated the two germline ends. The germline CDR1 and CDR2 sequences are LNHNV and YYDKDF (reference sequence). The CDR3 contains 13 residues. This CDR3 is CATSRDLYGELFF. The CDR3 coding sequence is TGTGCCACCAGCAGAGATCTTTACGGGGAGCTGTTTTTT.

The rearrangement uses TRBV19 and TRBJ2-1; D gene unclear. Trimming left V 3 bases short and J 9 bases short, with 9 bases between. Germline V gives CDR1 LNHDA, CDR2 SQIVND (reference sequence). CDR3 length equals 12 residues. The CDR3 loop is CASSIFATEQFF. The CDR3 DNA follows: TGTGCCAGTAGTATCTTTGCAACTGAGCAGTTCTTC.

The chain links TRBV28 to TRBJ2-1, with 11 bases identical to TRBD1. The CDR3 covers 15 residues. From germline, CDR1 is MDHEN and CDR2 SYDVKM. V dropped 7 bases and J dropped 4; count of bases not matched to a gene: 6. DNA of the CDR3: TGTGCCAGCAAAGCGGGGACAGGGGGGTACAATGAGCAGTTCTTC. Its translation is CASKAGTGGYNEQFF.

The chain is built from TRBV7-3 and TRBJ2-3; 11 bases line up with TRBD2. Unmatched junction bases numbered 11, after V lost 4 bases and J lost 5 bases. The CDR3 spans 17 residues. From germline, CDR1 is SGHTA and CDR2 FQGTGA. Written as DNA, the CDR3 is TGTGCCAGCAGCTCAGCCCTACTAGCGGGAGCGGGAGATACGCAGTATTTT. It is translated as CASSSALLAGAGDTQYF.

As concerns this clone: In the same sample, other DNA sequences code for this CDR3. The chain links TRBV5-6 to TRBJ2-1; D is possibly TRBD2 (6 bases). This CDR3 has 16 amino acids. CDR1 is SGHDT, CDR2 YYEEEE, per germline. V lost 2 bases and J lost 0, with 12 bases in between. The CDR3 here is CASSLRAGSSYNEQFF. Here the CDR3 DNA reads TGTGCCAGCAGCTTACGTGCGGGGAGCTCCTACAATGAGCAGTTCTTC. Full variable domain (missing parts from reference TRBV5-6 and TRBJ2-1): DAGVTQSPTHLIKTRGQQVTLRCSPKSGHDTVSWYQQALGQGPQFIFQYYEEEERQRGNFPDRFSGHQFPNYSSELNVNALLLGDSALYLCASSLRAGSSYNEQFFGPGTRLTVL.

V is TRBV18 and J is TRBJ1-5, with D perhaps matching TRBD1 (5 bases). This CDR3 comprises 15 residues. The germline gives CDR1 KGHSH, CDR2 LQKENI. The ends were cut back, 6 bases at V and 3 bases at J, with 15 bases in the middle. CDR3 DNA: TGTGCCAGCTCCCATCGGGACGGAGACAATCAGCCCCAGCATTTT. Translated: CASSHRDGDNQPQHF.

The chain employs TRBV19 and TRBJ2-1; D remains ambiguous. V lost 7 bases and J lost 7, with 8 bases in between. The length of the CDR3 is 11 residues. CDR1 LNHDA and CDR2 SQIVND come from the germline V gene (reference sequence). CDR3 DNA: TGTGCCAGTACCTTCTATAATGAGCAGTTCTTC. Protein product: CASTFYNEQFF.

V gene TRBV10-1 combines with J gene TRBJ2-1; D perhaps matches TRBD2 (6 bases). The germline V gene encodes CDR1 WNHNN and CDR2 SYGVQD (reference sequence). The V end lost 6 bases, the J end lost 2 bases, and 17 bases lay between the germline ends. The CDR3 is 16 residues long. The DNA of the CDR3 is TGCGCCAGCAGAGGGACCGGGAGCCTGACCTACAATGAGCAGTTCTTC. Translated: CASRGTGSLTYNEQFF.

The chain recombines TRBV2 with TRBJ2-7; D unresolved. V gave up 7 bases and J gave up 6 bases, with 16 bases separating them. Per germline, CDR1 SNHLY and CDR2 FYNNEI. This CDR3 spans 13 amino acids. CDR3: CASKGSLEREQYF. In nucleotides, the CDR3 is TGTGCCAGCAAGGGTTCCCTAGAGCGCGAGCAGTACTTC.

This rearrangement joins TRBV18 to TRBJ1-2, with 7 bases fitting TRBD1. CDR3 length: 14 residues. The V gene end was trimmed by 2 bases and the J gene end by 8 bases; junction bases not matched to a gene: 8. The V gene's germline CDR1 is KGHSH and CDR2 LQKENI. In nucleotides, the CDR3 is TGTGCCAGCTCACCAATGCATACAGGGGACGGCTACACCTTC. Amino acid sequence: CASSPMHTGDGYTF.

The chain uses TRBV29-1 and TRBJ2-3; tentative D call: TRBD2 (6 bases). Germline V lookup: CDR1 SQVTM, CDR2 ANQGSEA. V was clipped by 5 bases and J by 5 bases, with 11 bases between them. The CDR3 spans 12 residues. The CDR3, as DNA: TGCAGCGTTCAGGAGGGCAGAGATACGCAGTATTTT. It is translated as CSVQEGRDTQYF.

CDR3: CASSYFLGRDSSYNEQFF. The CDR3 nucleotides read TGTGCCAGCAGTTATTTTTTGGGACGGGACTCCAGTTACAATGAGCAGTTCTTC. V is TRBV6-9 and J is TRBJ2-1; tentative D call: TRBD2 (6 bases). This CDR3 is built from 18 residues. V was pared by 1 base and J by 4 bases, with 20 bases between. CDR1 MNHGY and CDR2 SVAAGI come from the germline V gene.

This clone was detected only once. The V and J genes are TRBV28 and TRBJ2-5, with D unclear. The DNA end is more similar to TRBJ2-7, so the J call may be wrong. This CDR3 is built from 11 residues. Looked up from germline, CDR1 is MDHEN and CDR2 is SYDVKM. The DNA for the CDR3 is TGTGCCAGCAGGGGTCGATACGAGCAGTACTTC. This encodes CASRGRYEQYF.

This clone was detected only once. The chain links TRBV28 to TRBJ1-1; D gene uncertain. The ends were cut back, 5 bases at V and 4 bases at J, with 17 bases in the middle. The germline V gene encodes CDR1 MDHEN and CDR2 SYDVKM. This CDR3 spans 15 amino acids. The CDR3 nucleotides read TGTGCCAGCAGTCCCCCCCCGCGCTCTCTCACTGAAGCTTTCTTT. Translating it yields CASSPPPRSLTEAFF.

The gene calls are TRBV6-5 and TRBJ2-7; maybe TRBD2 (6 bases). The germline V gene has CDR1 MNHEY and CDR2 SVGAGI. Trimming pared 0 bases from V and 2 bases from J, leaving 8 bases between. CDR3 length: 14 residues. CDR3 DNA sequence: TGTGCCAGCAGTTACTCGATAGCGGCCTACGAGCAGTACTTC. Amino acid sequence: CASSYSIAAYEQYF.

The gene calls are TRBV5-6 and TRBJ1-1; D is possibly TRBD1 (5 bases). The germline CDR1 and CDR2 sequences are SGHDT and YYEEEE. The CDR3 is 16 residues long. The V gene lost 0 bases and the J gene lost 2 bases, with 14 bases spanning the gap. The CDR3 bases are TGTGCCAGCAGCTTGGGGAACAGGCAAACCAACACTGAAGCTTTCTTT. This sequence encodes CASSLGNRQTNTEAFF.

The CDR3 DNA sequence: TGTGCCAGCAGCTCCCGGCAATCCGATGAAAAACTGTTTTTT. Translated, it gives CASSSRQSDEKLFF. This chain joins TRBV5-4 and TRBJ1-4; D is unclear. The CDR3 spans 14 residues. The V and J ends lost 3 bases and 6 bases respectively, with 12 bases between them. Per germline, CDR1 SGHNT and CDR2 YYREEE (reference sequence).

The V and J genes are TRBV5-1 and TRBJ1-2, with D tentatively TRBD1 (6 bases). CDR3 length: 15 amino acids. CDR1 SGHRS and CDR2 YFSETQ come from the germline V gene. The ends were cut back, 3 bases at V and 7 bases at J, with 19 bases in the middle. The CDR3 DNA sequence: TGCGCCAGCAGCTCCCTTGGGGGGCGCTTCCCTGGCTACACCTTC. Translated, it gives CASSSLGGRFPGYTF. Supplemented by reference TRBV5-1 and TRBJ1-2, the full variable domain reads KAGVTQTPRYLIKTRGQQVTLSCSPISGHRSVSWYQQTPGQGLQFLFEYFSETQRNKGNFPGRFSGRQFSNSRSEMNVSTLELGDSALYLCASSSLGGRFPGYTFGSGTRLTVV.

The chain links TRBV27 to TRBJ2-7; D possibly corresponds to TRBD2 (7 bases). The CDR3 contains 15 residues. CDR1 and CDR2 from the germline V gene are MNHEY and SMNVEV (reference sequence). V was pared by 6 bases and J by 6 bases, with 21 bases between. The DNA for the CDR3 is TGTGCCAGCAGGGACCCGGGGGGCGCAGTCTCCGAGCAGTACTTC. Residues: CASRDPGGAVSEQYF.

The rearrangement links TRBV5-1 to TRBJ2-2, with D possibly TRBD2 on 5 matching bases. The V gene's germline CDR1 is SGHRS and CDR2 YFSETQ. The CDR3 length is 15 residues. V was trimmed by 0 bases and J by 5 bases, leaving 11 bases between them. The CDR3 region has the DNA TGCGCCAGCAGCTTGGTCTCCCGGGGAACCGGGGAGCTGTTTTTT. Translation gives CASSLVSRGTGELFF.

The chain couples TRBV7-2 to TRBJ2-1; tentative D call: TRBD2 (5 bases). The CDR3 is 16 amino acids. Trimming took off 0 bases at V and 6 bases at J, with 15 bases between the two ends. The germline V gene encodes CDR1 SGHTA and CDR2 FQGNSA. CDR3 loop: CASSLAQLEAGNEQFF. In nucleotides, the CDR3 is TGTGCCAGCAGCTTAGCGCAACTAGAGGCGGGCAATGAGCAGTTCTTC. The whole variable domain, filled in from reference TRBV7-2 and TRBJ2-1, reads GAGVSQSPSNKVTEKGKDVELRCDPISGHTALYWYRQSLGQGLEFLIYFQGNSAPDKSGLPSDRFSAERTGGSVSTLTIQRTQQEDSAVYLCASSLAQLEAGNEQFFGPGTRLTVL.

The gene calls are TRBV2 and TRBJ2-7; D is perhaps TRBD2 (7 bases). CDR1 is SNHLY and CDR2 is FYNNEI in the germline V gene. This CDR3 region has 15 residues. V lost 2 bases and J 4 bases, leaving 15 bases between the germline ends. In DNA, the CDR3 is TGTGCCAGCAGTGAAAGAGAAAGGGGGGGGTACGAGCAGTACTTC. Translated: CASSERERGGYEQYF.

A few counts support this clone. This sequence joins TRBV29-1 and TRBJ1-5, with no clear D. Germline values: CDR1 SQVTM, CDR2 ANQGSEA. The CDR3 is 14 amino acids. V dropped 8 bases and J dropped 2 bases, with 16 bases sitting between them. Here the CDR3 DNA reads TGCAGCTCGGACGGGGAGTGTTGCAATCAGCCCCAGCATTTT. This sequence encodes CSSDGECCNQPQHF.

V is TRBV27 and J is TRBJ1-4; TRBD1 agrees at 8 bases. The CDR3 totals 18 residues. V lost 6 bases, J lost 3 bases, and 15 bases stayed unmatched. Germline CDR1 and CDR2: MNHEY and SMNVEV (reference sequence). The CDR3 here is CASRTRSGGDFSNEKLFF. The CDR3, as DNA: TGTGCCAGCAGGACCCGGTCAGGGGGCGATTTTTCTAATGAAAAACTGTTTTTT.